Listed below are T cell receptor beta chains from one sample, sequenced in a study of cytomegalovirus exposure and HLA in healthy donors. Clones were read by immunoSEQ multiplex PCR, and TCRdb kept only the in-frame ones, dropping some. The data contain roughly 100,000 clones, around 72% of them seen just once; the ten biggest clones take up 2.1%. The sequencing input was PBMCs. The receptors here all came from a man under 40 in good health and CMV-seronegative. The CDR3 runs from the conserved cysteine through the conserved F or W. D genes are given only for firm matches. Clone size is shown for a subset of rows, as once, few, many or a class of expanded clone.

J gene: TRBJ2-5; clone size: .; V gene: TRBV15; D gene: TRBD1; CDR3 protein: CATSRVQGANQETQYF; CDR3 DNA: TGTGCCACCTCCAGGGTGCAGGGGGCCAACCAAGAGACCCAGTACTTC
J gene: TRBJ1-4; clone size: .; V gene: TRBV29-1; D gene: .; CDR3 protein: CSVGRGNSNEKLFF; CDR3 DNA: TGCAGCGTGGGCCGGGGAAATTCTAATGAAAAACTGTTTTTT
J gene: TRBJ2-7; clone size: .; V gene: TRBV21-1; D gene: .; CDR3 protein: CASNLAGDEQYF; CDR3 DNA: TGTGCCAGCAACCTAGCGGGAGACGAGCAGTACTTC
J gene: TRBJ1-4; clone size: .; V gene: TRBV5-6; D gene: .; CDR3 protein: CASSLSGVYEKLFF; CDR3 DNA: TGTGCCAGCAGCTTGAGTGGAGTCTATGAAAAACTGTTTTTT
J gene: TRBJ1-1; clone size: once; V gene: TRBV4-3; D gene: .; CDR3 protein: CASSQDRAGGNTEAFF; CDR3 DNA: TGCGCCAGCAGCCAAGATCGGGCCGGGGGGAACACTGAAGCTTTCTTT
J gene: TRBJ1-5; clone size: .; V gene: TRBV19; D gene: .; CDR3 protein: CASNLHQGIEGNQPQNF; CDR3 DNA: TGTGCCAGTAACCTCCACCAAGGGATTGAGGGCAATCAGCCCCAGAATTTT
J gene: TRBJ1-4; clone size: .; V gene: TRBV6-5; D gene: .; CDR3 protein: CASSYSIARSNEKLFF; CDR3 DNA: TGTGCCAGCAGTTACTCGATAGCAAGGTCTAATGAAAAACTGTTTTTT
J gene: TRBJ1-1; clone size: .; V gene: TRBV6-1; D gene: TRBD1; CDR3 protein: CASSQMTGGYTEAFF; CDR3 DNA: TGTGCCAGCAGTCAAATGACAGGGGGCTACACTGAAGCTTTCTTT
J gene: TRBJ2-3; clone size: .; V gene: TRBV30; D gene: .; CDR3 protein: CAWSVGGRDTQYF; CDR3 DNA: TGTGCCTGGAGTGTAGGAGGGAGGGATACGCAGTATTTT
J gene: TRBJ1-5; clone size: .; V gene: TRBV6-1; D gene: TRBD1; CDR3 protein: CASSERTGEQPQHF; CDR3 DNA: TGTGCCAGCAGTGAACGGACAGGGGAACAGCCCCAGCATTTT
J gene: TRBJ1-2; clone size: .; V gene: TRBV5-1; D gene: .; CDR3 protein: CASSSRIANYGYTF; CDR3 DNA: TGCGCCAGCAGCTCAAGAATAGCTAACTATGGCTACACCTTC
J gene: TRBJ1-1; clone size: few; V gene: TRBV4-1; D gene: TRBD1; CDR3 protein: CASSPSGTGKRGAEAFF; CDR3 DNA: TGCGCCAGCAGTCCATCCGGGACAGGGAAGAGGGGCGCTGAAGCTTTCTTT
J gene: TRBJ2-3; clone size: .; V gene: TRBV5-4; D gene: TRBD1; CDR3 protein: CASSSGQGHNTDTQYF; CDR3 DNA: TGTGCCAGCAGCTCGGGACAGGGGCATAACACAGATACGCAGTATTTT
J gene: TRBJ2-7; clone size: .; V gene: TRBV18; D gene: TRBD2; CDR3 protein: CASSPYITSGRAYEQYF; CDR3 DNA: TGTGCCAGCTCACCCTATATCACTAGCGGGAGGGCTTACGAGCAGTACTTC
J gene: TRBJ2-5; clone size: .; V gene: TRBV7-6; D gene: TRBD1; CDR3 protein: CASSLGKWTGGTRKETQYF; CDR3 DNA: TGTGCCAGCAGCTTAGGGAAGTGGACAGGGGGAACGAGGAAAGAGACCCAGTACTTC
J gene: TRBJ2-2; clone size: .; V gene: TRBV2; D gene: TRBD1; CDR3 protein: CASVRGPSNTGELFF; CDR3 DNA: TGTGCCAGCGTCAGGGGGCCCTCGAACACCGGGGAGCTGTTTTTT
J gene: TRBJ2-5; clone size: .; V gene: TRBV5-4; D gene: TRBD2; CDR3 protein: CASSLAGGWIETQYF; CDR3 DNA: TGTGCCAGCAGCTTGGCGGGGGGGTGGATAGAGACCCAGTACTTC
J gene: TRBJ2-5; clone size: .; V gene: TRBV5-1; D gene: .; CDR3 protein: CASSLVVKGETQYF; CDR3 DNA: TGCGCCAGCAGCTTGGTTGTAAAGGGGGAGACCCAGTACTTC
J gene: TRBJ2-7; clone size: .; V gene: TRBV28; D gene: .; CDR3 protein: CASSWGRGNEQYF; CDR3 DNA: TGTGCCAGCAGTTGGGGTAGGGGGAACGAGCAGTACTTC
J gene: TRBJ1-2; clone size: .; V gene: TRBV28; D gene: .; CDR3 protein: CASSLGRDGYTF; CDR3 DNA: TGTGCCAGCAGTCTTGGCCGGGATGGCTACACCTTC
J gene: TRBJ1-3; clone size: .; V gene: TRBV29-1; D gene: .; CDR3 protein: CSVGARGPSGNTIYF; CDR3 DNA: TGCAGCGTTGGGGCGCGCGGGCCCTCTGGAAACACCATATATTTT
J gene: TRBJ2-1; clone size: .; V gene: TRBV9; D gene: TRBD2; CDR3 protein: CASSVGTNHNEQFF; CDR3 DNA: TGTGCCAGCAGCGTCGGGACTAACCACAATGAGCAGTTCTTC
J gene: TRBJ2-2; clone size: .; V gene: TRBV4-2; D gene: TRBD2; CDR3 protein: CASSQMAGGLTGELFF; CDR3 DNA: TGTGCCAGCAGCCAAATGGCGGGAGGCTTGACCGGGGAGCTGTTTTTT
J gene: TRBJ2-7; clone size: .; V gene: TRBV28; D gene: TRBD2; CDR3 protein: CASSFWTSGSYEQYF; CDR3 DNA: TGTGCCAGCAGTTTTTGGACTAGCGGATCCTACGAGCAGTACTTC
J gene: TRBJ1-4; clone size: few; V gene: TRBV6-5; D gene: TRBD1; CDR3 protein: CASSPGTAVNEKLFF; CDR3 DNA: TGTGCCAGCAGCCCTGGGACAGCCGTTAATGAAAAACTGTTTTTT
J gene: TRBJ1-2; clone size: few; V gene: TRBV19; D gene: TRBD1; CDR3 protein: CASSTQGGQGPTGYTF; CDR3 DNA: TGTGCCAGTAGTACTCAAGGGGGACAGGGGCCCACAGGCTACACCTTC
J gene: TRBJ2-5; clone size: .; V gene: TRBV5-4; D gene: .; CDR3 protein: CASSFNRAVETQYF; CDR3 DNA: TGTGCCAGCAGCTTCAACAGGGCTGTGGAGACCCAGTACTTC
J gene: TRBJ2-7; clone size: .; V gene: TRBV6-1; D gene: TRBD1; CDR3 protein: CASRATGGVYEQYF; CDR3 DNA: TGTGCCAGCAGGGCGACAGGGGGAGTCTACGAGCAGTACTTC
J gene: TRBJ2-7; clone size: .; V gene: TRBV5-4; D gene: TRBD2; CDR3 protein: CASSLSSGGPSLEQYF; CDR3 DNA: TGTGCCAGCAGCTTGAGTAGCGGGGGGCCCTCTCTCGAGCAGTACTTC
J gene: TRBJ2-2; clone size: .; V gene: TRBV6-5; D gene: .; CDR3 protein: CASSSPNTGELFF; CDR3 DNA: TGTGCCAGCAGTTCTCCTAACACCGGGGAGCTGTTTTTT
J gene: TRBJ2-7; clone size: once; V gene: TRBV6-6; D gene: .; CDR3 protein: CASRERVGVGEQYF; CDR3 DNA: TGTGCCAGCAGGGAGCGGGTTGGCGTAGGGGAGCAGTACTTC
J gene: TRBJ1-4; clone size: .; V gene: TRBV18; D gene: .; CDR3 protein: CASSPGRDVEKLFF; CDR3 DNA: TGTGCCAGCTCACCGGGCAGAGACGTTGAAAAACTGTTTTTT
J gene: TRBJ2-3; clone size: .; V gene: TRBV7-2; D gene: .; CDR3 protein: CASSLLAATSTDTQYF; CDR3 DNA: TGTGCCAGCAGCCTCTTAGCGGCAACTAGCACAGATACGCAGTATTTT
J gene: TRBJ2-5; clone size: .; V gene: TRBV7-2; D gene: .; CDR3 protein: CASSLVQPARGGTQYF; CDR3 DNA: TGTGCCAGCAGCTTAGTTCAGCCGGCACGGGGAGGGACCCAGTACTTC
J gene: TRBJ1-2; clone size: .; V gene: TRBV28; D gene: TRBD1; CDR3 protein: CASSLSGTGAYGYTF; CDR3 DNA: TGTGCCAGCAGTTTATCAGGGACAGGGGCTTATGGCTACACCTTC
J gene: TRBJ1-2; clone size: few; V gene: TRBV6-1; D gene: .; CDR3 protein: CASSEVPGDGGYTF; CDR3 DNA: TGTGCCAGCAGTGAAGTGCCAGGGGATGGTGGCTACACCTTC
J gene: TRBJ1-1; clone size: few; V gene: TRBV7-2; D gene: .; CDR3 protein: CASSLQRNTEAFF; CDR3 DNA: TGTGCCAGCAGCCTACAGAGGAACACTGAAGCTTTCTTT
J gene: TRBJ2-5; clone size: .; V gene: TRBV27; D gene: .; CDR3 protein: CASRQEQETQYF; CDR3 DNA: TGTGCCAGCAGACAGGAGCAGGAGACCCAGTACTTC
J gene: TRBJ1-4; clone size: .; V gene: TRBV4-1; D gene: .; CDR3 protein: CASSLTGREGVEKLFF; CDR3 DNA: TGCGCCAGCAGCCTCACCGGGAGGGAAGGGGTCGAAAAACTGTTTTTT
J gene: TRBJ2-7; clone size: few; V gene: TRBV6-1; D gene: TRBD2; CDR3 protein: CASSSGGSSYEQYF; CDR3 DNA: TGTGCCAGCAGCTCGGGGGGGAGCTCCTACGAGCAGTACTTC
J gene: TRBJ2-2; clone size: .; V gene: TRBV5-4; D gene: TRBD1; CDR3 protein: CASSLESGTGTGELFF; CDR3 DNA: TGTGCCAGCAGCTTGGAATCCGGGACAGGGACCGGGGAGCTGTTTTTT
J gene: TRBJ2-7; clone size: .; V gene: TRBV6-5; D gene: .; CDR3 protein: CASSHSTTYEQYF; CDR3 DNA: TGTGCCAGCAGTCACTCCACAACCTACGAGCAGTACTTC
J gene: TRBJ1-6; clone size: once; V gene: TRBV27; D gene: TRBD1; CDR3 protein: CASSSTRGLRNSPLHF; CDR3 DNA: TGTGCCAGCAGTTCAACCAGGGGGCTGAGGAATTCACCCCTCCACTTT
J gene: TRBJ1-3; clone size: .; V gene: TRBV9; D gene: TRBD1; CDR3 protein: CASSTTGLQGIGNTIYF; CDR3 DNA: TGTGCCAGCAGCACGACCGGGCTACAGGGGATCGGAAACACCATATATTTT
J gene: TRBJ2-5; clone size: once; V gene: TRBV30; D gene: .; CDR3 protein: CAWSPSGARETQYF; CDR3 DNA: TGTGCCTGGAGTCCTTCAGGGGCACGGGAGACCCAGTACTTC
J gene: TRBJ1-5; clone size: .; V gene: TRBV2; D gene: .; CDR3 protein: CASSVTADTYQPQHF; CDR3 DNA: TGTGCCAGCAGTGTAACCGCCGACACTTATCAGCCCCAGCATTTT
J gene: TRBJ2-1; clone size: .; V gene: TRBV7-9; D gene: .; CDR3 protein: CASSLGGSDEQFF; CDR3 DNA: TGTGCCAGCAGCTTAGGTGGGAGCGATGAGCAGTTCTTC
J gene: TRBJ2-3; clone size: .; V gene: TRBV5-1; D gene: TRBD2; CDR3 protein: CASSLVAGTDTQYF; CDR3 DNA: TGCGCCAGCAGCTTGGTAGCGGGAACAGATACGCAGTATTTT
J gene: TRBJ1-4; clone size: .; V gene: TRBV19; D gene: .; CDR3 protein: CASSPGQPELFF; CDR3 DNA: TGTGCCAGTAGCCCAGGACAGCCTGAACTGTTTTTT
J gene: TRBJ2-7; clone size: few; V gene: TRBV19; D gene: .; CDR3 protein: CASSMMGSSYEQYF; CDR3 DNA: TGTGCCAGTAGTATGATGGGCAGCTCCTACGAGCAGTACTTC
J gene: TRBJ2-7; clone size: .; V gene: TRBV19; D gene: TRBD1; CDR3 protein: CASSIPGQGASYEQYF; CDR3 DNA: TGTGCCAGTAGTATACCGGGACAGGGGGCCTCCTACGAGCAGTACTTC
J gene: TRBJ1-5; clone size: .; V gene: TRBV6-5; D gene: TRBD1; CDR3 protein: CASSDRETQPQHF; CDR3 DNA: TGTGCCAGCAGCGACAGGGAAACTCAGCCCCAGCATTTT
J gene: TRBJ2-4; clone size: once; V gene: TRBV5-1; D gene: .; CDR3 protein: CASSLGPEGVDIQYF; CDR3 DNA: TGCGCCAGCAGCTTGGGGCCTGAGGGGGTGGACATTCAGTACTTC
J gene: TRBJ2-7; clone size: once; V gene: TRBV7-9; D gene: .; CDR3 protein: CASSHSGDEQYF; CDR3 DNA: TGTGCCAGCAGCCATTCAGGTGACGAGCAGTACTTC
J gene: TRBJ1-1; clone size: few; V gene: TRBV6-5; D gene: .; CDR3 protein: CASSQGGNTEAFF; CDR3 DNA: TGTGCCAGCAGCCAAGGGGGGAACACTGAAGCTTTCTTT
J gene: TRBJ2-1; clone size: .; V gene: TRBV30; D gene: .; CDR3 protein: CAWRIGQSNNEQFF; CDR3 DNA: TGTGCCTGGAGGATAGGACAGTCCAACAATGAGCAGTTCTTC
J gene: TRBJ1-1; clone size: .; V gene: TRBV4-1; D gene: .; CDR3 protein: CASSQEESSTGTEAFF; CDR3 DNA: TGCGCCAGCAGCCAAGAAGAGAGTAGTACGGGCACTGAAGCTTTCTTT
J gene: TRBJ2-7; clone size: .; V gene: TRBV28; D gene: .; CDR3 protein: CATKPPYAYEQYF; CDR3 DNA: TGTGCCACCAAGCCGCCCTATGCCTACGAGCAGTACTTC